What follows are 14 T cell receptor beta chains derived from one specimen sequenced in a study of T cells after somatic rescue of genetic block. The table came from immunoSEQ multiplex PCR; TCRdb's copy has only in-frame clones and leaves some out. The repertoire includes 13,000 to 15,000 clones, 55% to 75% of them detected once, and 25% to 30% sits in the top ten. Material: peripheral blood mononuclear cells (PBMCs). Receptors originate from a man younger than 35.

This chain connects TRBV7-9 to TRBJ1-1; weak D call: TRBD1 (5 bases). CDR1 is SEHNR, CDR2 FQNEAQ, per germline (reference sequence). V lost 2 bases and J 4 bases, leaving 11 bases between the germline ends. The CDR3 is 14 amino acids. This chain's CDR3 is CASSLLGDSTEAFF. CDR3 in DNA: TGTGCCAGCAGCTTATTAGGGGATAGCACTGAAGCTTTCTTT.

The DNA for the CDR3 is TGTGCCAGCAGCTTGGGGGGGGGTGGAAACACCATATATTTT. It codes for CASSLGGGGNTIYF. This chain links TRBV11-2 with TRBJ1-3; D may be TRBD1 (5 bases). V lost 3 bases and J 3 bases, leaving 9 bases between the germline ends. Germline-derived CDR1 and CDR2 are SGHAT and FQNNGV. This CDR3 is built from 14 residues.

This clone ranks as medium-sized. This rearrangement joins TRBV9 to TRBJ2-5; tentatively, D is TRBD2 (6 bases). CDR1 is SGDLS and CDR2 is YYNGEE in the germline V gene. CDR3 length: 17 residues. V lost 3 bases, J lost 2 bases, and 20 bases lay in between. CDR3 sequence reads: CASSATVTGVGQETQYF. In DNA form, the CDR3 reads TGTGCCAGCAGCGCCACAGTTACGGGGGTCGGTCAAGAGACCCAGTACTTC.

By share of the sample, this clone is medium-sized (0.01 to 0.1%). The rearrangement links TRBV6-5 to TRBJ1-4, with D hard to call. CDR1 and CDR2 from the germline V gene are MNHEY and SVGAGI. The CDR3 covers 14 residues. Trimming removed 2 bases from V and 2 bases from J, with 6 bases in between. The CDR3 here is CASSYEGTNEKLFF. The CDR3 coding sequence is TGTGCCAGCAGTTACGAGGGTACTAATGAAAAACTGTTTTTT.

The rearrangement uses TRBV18 and TRBJ1-2, with D perhaps TRBD1 (5 bases). Germline V gene data show CDR1 as KGHSH and CDR2 as LQKENI. Between the trimmed V and J ends, which lost 1 base and 1 base, there was a span of 16 bases. The CDR3 is 17 amino acids. CDR3 sequence: CASSPLSGFIFNYGYTF. The CDR3 DNA reads as TGTGCCAGCTCACCACTCTCAGGGTTCATATTTAACTATGGCTACACCTTC.

The chain recombines TRBV7-9 with TRBJ2-3, with TRBD2 matching over 7 bases. This CDR3 contains 17 residues. V dropped 1 base and J dropped 0; count of bases not matched to a gene: 7. CDR1 is SEHNR and CDR2 is FQNEAQ in the germline V gene (reference sequence). The CDR3 loop is CASSLVGASGSTDTQYF. The CDR3, as DNA: TGTGCCAGCAGCTTAGTTGGGGCTAGCGGAAGCACAGATACGCAGTATTTT.

The rearrangement uses TRBV6-5 and TRBJ1-1; D uncertain. Germline V gene sequence: CDR1 MNHEY, CDR2 SVGAGI. The CDR3 has 14 residues. Trimming shortened V by 4 bases and J by 1 base, and 10 bases separated the two germline ends. CDR3 bases: TGTGCCAGCAGTTTGGGTCTTCGGAACACTGAAGCTTTCTTT. Translation: CASSLGLRNTEAFF.

The chain combines TRBV14 with TRBJ2-3; 9 bases agree with TRBD2. The length of the CDR3 is 15 residues. After removal of 2 bases from V and 9 bases from J, the junction contained 9 bases not matched to a gene. Germline loops: CDR1 SGHDN, CDR2 FVKESK. The chain's CDR3 is CASSQFTGTSSTQYF. CDR3 in DNA: TGTGCCAGCAGCCAATTCACGGGGACTAGCTCGACGCAGTATTTT.

V usage is TRBV27 and J usage is TRBJ2-3, with D tentatively TRBD2 (5 bases). The ends were cut back, 3 bases at V and 2 bases at J, with 9 bases in the middle. The CDR3 contains 14 residues. Germline CDR1 and CDR2: MNHEY and SMNVEV (reference sequence). The CDR3 coding sequence is TGTGCCAGCAGTTTTACGGGAATCACAGATACGCAGTATTTT. Protein sequence: CASSFTGITDTQYF.

This clone was counted a single time. The chain has TRBV6-5 and TRBJ2-6; no firm D call. V was trimmed by 6 bases and J by 4 bases, leaving 13 bases between them. Germline V gene sequence: CDR1 MNHEY, CDR2 SVGAGI. This CDR3 contains 15 residues. The CDR3 sequence is CASSLLLRGANVLTF. In DNA form, the CDR3 reads TGTGCCAGCAGCCTATTGTTGAGAGGGGCCAACGTCCTGACTTTC.

This clone is a singleton in its sample. This may stem from a read error, because a much larger clone lies one nucleotide away. The sample holds other DNA sequences that translate to the same CDR3. The chain uses TRBV5-1 and TRBJ2-2; 7 nucleotides agree with TRBD2. V was clipped by 8 bases and J by 6 bases; unmatched bases: 10. Germline CDR1 and CDR2: SGHRS and YFSETQ. This CDR3 has 14 residues. CDR3 residues: CASTQRGVAGELFF. CDR3 in DNA: TGCGCCAGTACACAGCGGGGAGTGGCCGGGGAGCTGTTTTTT.

The V and J genes are TRBV27 and TRBJ2-5; 9 nucleotides align to TRBD1. This CDR3 is 16 amino acids long. Unmatched junction bases numbered 8, after V lost 2 bases and J lost 4 bases. Germline lookup yields CDR1 MNHEY and CDR2 SMNVEV (reference sequence). The CDR3 region has the DNA TGTGCCAGCAGTTTAATAGGACAGGGGAGCCCAGAGACCCAGTACTTC. This translates into CASSLIGQGSPETQYF.

The rearrangement uses TRBV7-9 and TRBJ1-4; D might be TRBD1 (6 bases). The V and J ends lost 5 bases and 0 bases respectively, with 10 bases between them. This CDR3 is 15 amino acids long. Per germline, CDR1 SEHNR and CDR2 FQNEAQ (reference sequence). The CDR3 loop is CASSPQGTTNEKLFF. CDR3 nucleotide sequence: TGTGCCAGCAGCCCTCAGGGGACAACTAATGAAAAACTGTTTTTT. Based on the CDR3 plus reference TRBV7-9 and TRBJ1-4, the full variable domain is DTGVSQNPRHKITKRGQNVTFRCDPISEHNRLYWYRQTLGQGPEFLTYFQNEAQLEKSRLLSDRFSAERPKGSFSTLEIQRTEQGDSAMYLCASSPQGTTNEKLFFGSGTQLSVL.

The rearrangement links TRBV28 to TRBJ1-2; no clear D. Per the germline V gene, CDR1 is MDHEN and CDR2 is SYDVKM. The CDR3 covers 13 residues. Trimming shortened V by 6 bases and J by 4 bases, and 12 bases separated the two germline ends. The CDR3 region is CASRTRNSYGYTF. The CDR3 DNA reads TGTGCCAGCAGAACTCGGAATTCCTATGGCTACACCTTC.